This TCR beta chain was profiled in a study of vaccination and CD4 T cells after COVID-19. Study-wide background: Overlapping spike peptides of SARS-CoV-2, HCoV-NL63, HCoV-OC43 and HCoV-229E were used, and cells were stimulated with them. Regarding the study as a whole: The study found median SARS-CoV-2-reactive clonotypes rising from approximately 21 to 40, not significantly.

A single count supports this clonotype. Its antigen is still unknown. Treatment reported: roughly 10-day PBMC culture with coronavirus spike peptide pools or control peptides (ViraFEST assay). Pre-COVID-19 pandemic sampling (2011-2018) yielded the unexposed donor's CD4+ T cells. Peptide-pool expansion of antigen-specific T cells preceded TCR sequencing in ViraFEST. CDR3 length equals 15 residues. V was pared by 6 bases and J by 3 bases, with 8 bases of the junction left unmatched. Scientists ran DNA taken from cultured CD4+ T cells through the Oncomine TCR Beta short-read assay for sequencing. TCRdb processed the PCR reads anew with MiXCR; each CDR3 protein has one entry. This table holds about 9,400 distinct CDR3 sequences, about 44% found once.

The chain uses TRBV12-3 or TRBV12-4 and TRBJ1-2, with TRBD1 matching 9 bases. Sequenced input: CD4+ T cells from blood, cultured in vitro. This TCR was recovered from a human donor in good health. The CDR3 DNA reads TGTGCCAGCAGGGAGACAGGGGGAAACTACTATGGCTACACCTTC. Translation: CASRETGGNYYGYTF.